Sequencing of this T cell receptor (beta chain) was carried out in a study of cytomegalovirus exposure and HLA in healthy donors. Study-wide findings and caveats: A previous analysis found most TCR beta V segments productive roughly 87% or roughly 30% of the time. Sequencing depth roughly uniform across donors was assumed in presence/absence analyses. TCR beta chains associated with HLA were, in a later analysis, more clonally expanded than equally common others.

Germline V gene sequence: CDR1 MNHEY, CDR2 SVGAGI. CDR3 length: 15 residues. To note about this clone: The antigen remains undetermined.

13 Jbeta primers and 60 Vbeta primers were used for the PCR. Repertoires were generated with immunoSEQ multiplex PCR, while TCRdb's copy carries only in-frame clones and drops some. Of roughly 80,000 clones listed, 67% are singletons. The source material was PBMCs. The receptor was derived from a woman in her forties or fifties in good health and CMV-seropositive. The chain joins TRBV6-5 to TRBJ2-5, with 7 positions matching TRBD1. The assigned J gene may be wrong: the sequence end matches TRBJ2-7 better. The CDR3 loop is CASSYSPGGGYEQYF. Here the CDR3 DNA reads TGTGCCAGCAGTTACTCACCAGGGGGTGGCTACGAGCAGTACTTC.